The 15 T cell receptor beta chains below were found in one sample sequenced in a study of spatial heterogeneity in lung cancer. Study-wide points: Mutation tallies in tumors tracked expanded intratumoral alpha and beta TCR counts.

Time point noted: sample taken at primary tumor resection. A single record per CDR3 protein comes from TCRdb applying MiXCR to the 5' RACE reads. The top ten hold about 12% of the sample, which has around 2,000 distinct CDR3 sequences, roughly 3% seen once. No antigen is known for these receptors. The source material was lung tumor tissue, sampled at surgery. The receptors originated from a female donor with early-stage non-small cell lung cancer.

This clonotype is medium-sized. V gene TRBV9 combines with J gene TRBJ2-1; D is perhaps TRBD2 (6 bases). V lost 3 bases, J lost 9 bases, and 19 bases lay in between. The CDR3 has 15 residues. CDR1 is SGDLS, CDR2 YYNGEE, per germline. The CDR3, as DNA: TGTGCCAGCAGCGGGGGGTCGGGGGATAAAGGTGAGCAGTTCTTC. It is translated as CASSGGSGDKGEQFF.

By share, this clonotype counts as medium-sized (0.01 to 0.1%). The V and J genes are TRBV24-1 and TRBJ2-2; 8 bases align to TRBD1. J was trimmed by 2 bases and V by 3 bases; bases with no gene match: 7. Per germline, CDR1 KGHDR and CDR2 SFDVKD. The CDR3 length is 17 residues. CDR3 nucleotides: TGTGCCACCAGTGATCCGTATGGACAGGGAAACACCGGGGAGCTGTTTTTT. Protein: CATSDPYGQGNTGELFF.

By share, this clonotype counts as medium-sized. J is TRBJ1-1 and V is TRBV29-1, with 8 bases lining up with TRBD1. CDR3 length: 13 residues. In germline, CDR1 is SQVTM, CDR2 ANQGSEA. V lost 7 bases and J lost 0; bases outside the gene matches: 4. The CDR3 is CSAQTGVNTEAFF. Written as DNA, the CDR3 is TGCAGCGCCCAGACAGGGGTGAACACTGAAGCTTTCTTT. Filled out from reference TRBV29-1 and TRBJ1-1, the complete variable domain reads SAVISQKPSRDICQRGTSLTIQCQVDSQVTMMFWYRQQPGQSLTLIATANQGSEATYESGFVIDKFPISRPNLTFSTLTVSNMSPEDSSIYLCSAQTGVNTEAFFGQGTRLTVV.

This clonotype was detected many times. The chain recombines TRBV27 with TRBJ2-7, with a possible D match to TRBD1 (7 bases). Germline loops: CDR1 MNHEY, CDR2 SMNVEV (reference sequence). This CDR3 region has 13 residues. V lost 6 bases and J 1 base, leaving 10 bases between the germline ends. CDR3 bases: TGTGCCAGCAGCCAGGGGGGTTCCTACGAGCAGTACTTC. Its protein product is CASSQGGSYEQYF.

V gene TRBV5-1 combines with J gene TRBJ1-4, with D perhaps matching TRBD1 (5 bases). Per germline, CDR1 SGHRS and CDR2 YFSETQ. V gave up 1 base and J gave up 4 bases, with 11 bases separating them. CDR3 size: 15 residues. CDR3 amino acids: CASSLSGPFNEKLFF. CDR3 nucleotide sequence: TGCGCCAGCAGCTTGTCGGGGCCGTTTAATGAAAAACTGTTTTTT.

Sample share makes this clonotype large. The CDR3 nucleotides are TGTGCCAGCAGCCGTGGGTTGGGGTTTCAGCCCCAGCATTTT. Its protein is CASSRGLGFQPQHF. V gene TRBV7-9 combines with J gene TRBJ1-5; no reliable D call. V was trimmed by 5 bases and J by 6 bases, leaving 14 bases between them. Germline V gene sequence: CDR1 SEHNR, CDR2 FQNEAQ (reference sequence). This CDR3 comprises 14 residues.

Sample share makes this clonotype large. This CDR3 is CASSEYPDGADTQYF. CDR3 DNA: TGTGCCAGCAGTGAATACCCCGACGGCGCAGATACGCAGTATTTT. The chain is built from TRBV6-1 and TRBJ2-3; no reliable D call. Germline CDR1 MNHNS, CDR2 SASEGT. The ends were cut back, 2 bases at V and 4 bases at J, with 13 bases in the middle. The CDR3 has 15 amino acids.

This clonotype is categorized as medium-sized (0.01 to 0.1%). This sequence joins TRBV2 and TRBJ2-7; D is unclear. Germline lookup yields CDR1 SNHLY and CDR2 FYNNEI. CDR3 size: 11 residues. The germline V and J ends were trimmed by 6 bases and 2 bases, with 5 bases remaining between them. The CDR3 DNA is TGTGCCAGCAGCCCTCCCTACGAGCAGTACTTC. Protein sequence: CASSPPYEQYF.

Relative to its sample, this clonotype is medium-sized (0.01 to 0.1%). The genes are TRBV11-2 and TRBJ2-7, with D tentatively TRBD1 (5 bases). CDR1 is SGHAT and CDR2 is FQNNGV in the germline V gene. V lost 1 base and J lost 4, with 5 bases in between. The CDR3 is made up of 12 amino acids. The CDR3 nucleotides read TGTGCCAGCAGCTTAGGGACATACGAGCAGTACTTC. Protein: CASSLGTYEQYF.

The chain has TRBV6-2 or TRBV6-3 and TRBJ1-5, with TRBD1 matching over 8 bases. CDR1 is MNHEY and CDR2 is SVGEGT in the germline V gene. The CDR3 has 16 residues. V shed 6 bases, J shed 3 bases, and the junction held 10 bases outside the gene matches. In DNA, the CDR3 is TGTGCCAGCAGGAACAGGGGGTCTCTTACCAATCAGCCCCAGCATTTT. As protein: CASRNRGSLTNQPQHF.

This clonotype was picked up many times. V is TRBV30 and J is TRBJ1-6; no firm D call. The germline CDR1 and CDR2 sequences are GTSNPN and SVGIG (reference sequence). This CDR3 spans 16 amino acids. V was clipped by 0 bases and J by 6 bases, with 15 bases between them. The CDR3 is CAWSVLDLLLNSPLHF. CDR3 in DNA: TGTGCCTGGAGTGTACTGGATTTACTCCTTAATTCACCCCTCCACTTT. The full variable domain, completed using reference TRBV30 and TRBJ1-6, is SQTIHQWPATLVQPVGSPLSLECTVEGTSNPNLYWYRQAAGRGLQLLFYSVGIGQISSEVPQNLSASRPQDRQFILSSKKLLLSDSGFYLCAWSVLDLLLNSPLHFGNGTRLTVT.

Relative to its sample, this clonotype is medium-sized. The rearrangement links TRBV5-1 to TRBJ2-4, with D perhaps TRBD1 (6 bases). CDR3 size: 16 residues. The germline V and J ends were trimmed by 4 bases and 0 bases, with 14 bases remaining between them. Germline-derived CDR1 and CDR2 are SGHRS and YFSETQ. CDR3 loop: CASSADRSVAKNIQYF. CDR3 nucleotide sequence: TGCGCCAGCAGCGCGGACAGATCCGTAGCCAAAAACATTCAGTACTTC.

This clonotype qualifies as medium-sized. The rearrangement links TRBV4-1 to TRBJ2-7; 7 bases align to TRBD2. With 4 bases clipped from V and 2 bases from J, the junction kept 8 bases outside the gene matches. The germline gives CDR1 MGHRA, CDR2 YSYEKL. The CDR3 is 15 residues long. CDR3 protein: CASSLERGGAYEQYF. The CDR3 DNA follows: TGCGCCAGCAGCCTTGAGCGCGGGGGAGCCTACGAGCAGTACTTC.

This clonotype was seen more than once but under ten times. The chain joins TRBV19 to TRBJ1-5; D unclear. The germline gives CDR1 LNHDA, CDR2 SQIVND (reference sequence). Between the trimmed V and J ends, which lost 6 bases and 0 bases, there was a span of 12 bases. The CDR3 sequence is 15 residues long. CDR3 in DNA: TGTGCCAGTAGGGATCTTCCTCTTAGCAATCAGCCCCAGCATTTT. Translating it yields CASRDLPLSNQPQHF.

This clonotype is large. This chain links TRBV7-6 with TRBJ2-7, with 8 bases lining up with TRBD1. V shed 1 base, J shed 4 bases, and the junction held 3 bases outside the gene matches. The CDR3 runs 14 residues. CDR1 and CDR2 from the germline V gene are SGHVS and FNYEAQ. CDR3 amino acids: CASSLGGTGYEQYF. The CDR3 DNA sequence: TGTGCCAGCAGCTTAGGGGGGACAGGATACGAGCAGTACTTC. Looking up the rest from reference TRBV7-6 and TRBJ2-7 gives the full variable domain: GAGVSQSPRYKVTKRGQDVALRCDPISGHVSLYWYRQALGQGPEFLTYFNYEAQQDKSGLPNDRFSAERPEGSISTLTIQRTEQRDSAMYRCASSLGGTGYEQYFGPGTRLTVT.